The TCR beta chain described here comes from a study of siplizumab effects on memory and regulatory T cells. Findings and limits, study-wide: Naive T cells apparently outstripped memory cells in diversity and seemed major alloresponse contributors. Proliferating siplizumab-culture Tregs lacked confirmation of suppressive function. Under siplizumab, alloreactive sequences traced to unstimulated CD4+ memory cells were significantly reduced.

Notes on this clone: Antigen unknown.

V was clipped by 7 bases and J by 5 bases, with 9 bases between them. Looked up from germline, CDR1 is LNHDA and CDR2 is SQIVND (reference sequence). The CDR3 has 12 amino acids. Approximately 10^5 TCR templates per sample were assayed. TCRdb's copy holds only in-frame clones and misses some; the assay was immunoSEQ multiplex PCR. The sample records about 100,000 clones, roughly 94% being singletons. The sequence was collected from a human donor in good health. Material: non-Treg CD4+ T cells sorted from blood. This chain links TRBV19 with TRBJ1-5, with D tentatively TRBD1 (5 bases). DNA for the CDR3: TGTGCCAGTAAGTGGGGGGATCAGCCCCAGCATTTT. It translates to CASKWGDQPQHF. Drawing the rest from reference TRBV19 and TRBJ1-5, the complete variable domain is DGGITQSPKYLFRKEGQNVTLSCEQNLNHDAMYWYRQDPGQGLRLIYYSQIVNDFQKGDIAEGYSVSREKKESFPLTVTSAQKNPTAFYLCASKWGDQPQHFGDGTRLSIL.